A selection of T cell receptor beta chains follows, all from one sample in a study of early T cells in non-severe SARS-CoV-2 infection. MiXCR, applied by TCRdb to the 5' RACE reads, yields one record per CDR3 protein. The data contain 43,000 or so distinct CDR3 sequences, less than 8.5% of them singletons. What was sequenced was whole blood. These receptors came from an adult who was a healthcare worker with PCR-confirmed SARS-CoV-2 infection or an uninfected control (not recorded which). CDR3s include the opening cysteine and the closing phenylalanine or tryptophan. The order of the fields is D gene, J gene, clone size, V gene, CDR3 DNA, CDR3 protein. The D gene is left open where the match is weak. Rows may omit the clone size; those that give it use once, few, many or a size class.

-	TRBJ2-1	few	TRBV9	TGTGCCAGCAGCGAGTTCGGGACTCCACTCAATGAGCAGTTCTTC	CASSEFGTPLNEQFF
-	TRBJ1-1	many	TRBV5-1	TGCGCCAGCAGCTTGGGAGGCCATGAAGCTTTCTTT	CASSLGGHEAFF
TRBD1	TRBJ2-2	-	TRBV19	TGTGCCAGTAGTATCGCAGGGGGTTACACCGGGGAGCTGTTTTTT	CASSIAGGYTGELFF
TRBD1	TRBJ1-1	many	TRBV10-3	TGTGCCACCTCCCCCGGGACAGGGGCGGAAGCTTTCTTT	CATSPGTGAEAFF
-	TRBJ2-5	many	TRBV5-1	TGCGCCAGCAGCTTCGAAATAAGGACAGCACAAGAGACCCAGTACTTC	CASSFEIRTAQETQYF
-	TRBJ2-6	-	TRBV20-1	TGCAGTGCTAGAACGAGGGACCCGTCTGGGGCCAACGTCCTGACTTTC	CSARTRDPSGANVLTF
TRBD2	TRBJ2-5	-	TRBV7-2	TGTGCCAGCAGCTTTCTAGCGGGGGAAGAGACCCAGTACTTC	CASSFLAGEETQYF
TRBD1	TRBJ1-1	many	TRBV7-9	TGTGCCATCGAAGAGGGGGCAACTGAAGCTTTCTTT	CAIEEGATEAFF
-	TRBJ2-7	many	TRBV15	TGTGCCACCAGCAGTGAGCCGAGTTACTCCTACGAGCAGTACTTC	CATSSEPSYSYEQYF
-	TRBJ2-7	many	TRBV30	TGTGCCTGGAGTCTGGGGAGAATTATGGACGAGCAGTACTTC	CAWSLGRIMDEQYF
-	TRBJ1-4	few	TRBV28	TGTGCCAGCAGTCCCAAGATTGCAACTAATGAAAAACTGTTTTTT	CASSPKIATNEKLFF
-	TRBJ2-1	-	TRBV7-2	TGTGCCAGCAGTAGAGGACCGAGCTCCTACAATGAGCAGTTCTTC	CASSRGPSSYNEQFF
TRBD2	TRBJ2-1	many	TRBV30	TGTGCCTGGAGTCCCCCGGGACTAGCGTACAATGAGCAGTTCTTC	CAWSPPGLAYNEQFF
-	TRBJ2-7	-	TRBV21-1	TGTGCCAGCTATGAGACAGGGGGCGCCTTTTGCTTCTACGAGCAGTACTTC	CASYETGGAFCFYEQYF
-	TRBJ1-5	few	TRBV28	TGTGCCAGCAGTTTAGGGACCCGGGGGAATCAGCCCCAGCATTTT	CASSLGTRGNQPQHF
TRBD1	TRBJ1-2	-	TRBV7-9	TGTGCCAGCAGCCAGAGGACAGGAGAAGGCTATGGCTACACCTTC	CASSQRTGEGYGYTF